A selection of T cell receptor beta chains follows, all from one sample in a study of shared clonotypes between healthy human individuals. This table comes from immunoSEQ multiplex PCR, and its TCRdb copy is limited to in-frame clones, with some not included. Here the sample spans around 2,000,000 clones, roughly 94% being singletons. Sequenced sample: naive CD8+ T cells sorted from blood. The receptors were gathered from a young man in good health. Each CDR3 is given with its conserved first and last residue. The D gene is left open where the match is weak. The listing skips clone size in some rows; elsewhere it reads once, few, many or a size class.

abundance: .
v_gene: TRBV13
d_gene: .
j_gene: TRBJ2-1
CDR3nt: TGTGCCAGCAGCTTAGGGGGCGGGAATCACAATGAGCAGTTCTTC
CDR3aa: CASSLGGGNHNEQFF

abundance: .
v_gene: TRBV6-1
d_gene: TRBD2
j_gene: TRBJ2-7
CDR3nt: TGTGCCAGCAGTGTAGCGGGCTACGAGCAGTACTTC
CDR3aa: CASSVAGYEQYF

abundance: once
v_gene: TRBV11-3
d_gene: .
j_gene: TRBJ1-6
CDR3nt: TGTGCCAGCAGCTTAGGGAATTCACCCCTCCACTTT
CDR3aa: CASSLGNSPLHF

abundance: .
v_gene: TRBV14
d_gene: .
j_gene: TRBJ2-7
CDR3nt: TGTGCCAGCAGGGCACTTGACTCCTACGAGCAGTACTTC
CDR3aa: CASRALDSYEQYF

abundance: .
v_gene: TRBV28
d_gene: .
j_gene: TRBJ1-2
CDR3nt: TGTGCCAGCACCACCCGGTTCGGGACCGGGTTTCTGGGAGTTGGCTACACCTTC
CDR3aa: CASTTRFGTGFLGVGYTF

abundance: .
v_gene: TRBV30
d_gene: TRBD2
j_gene: TRBJ2-2
CDR3nt: TGTGCCTGGAGGGGAACGGGGACTAGCGGGTGGTTGAACACCGGGGAGCTGTTTTTT
CDR3aa: CAWRGTGTSGWLNTGELFF

abundance: .
v_gene: TRBV6-5
d_gene: TRBD2
j_gene: TRBJ2-5
CDR3nt: TGTGCCAGCACGGGACTAGGAGACCAAGAGACCCAGTACTTC
CDR3aa: CASTGLGDQETQYF

abundance: .
v_gene: TRBV12-5
d_gene: .
j_gene: TRBJ2-1
CDR3nt: TGTGCTAGTGGTTTAGGGTGGAATGAGCAGTTCTTC
CDR3aa: CASGLGWNEQFF

abundance: .
v_gene: TRBV7-8
d_gene: TRBD2
j_gene: TRBJ2-1
CDR3nt: TGTGCCAGCAGCTTCCCGGGACTAGCCGAAGTCAATGAGCAGTTCTTC
CDR3aa: CASSFPGLAEVNEQFF

abundance: .
v_gene: TRBV5-7
d_gene: .
j_gene: TRBJ1-1
CDR3nt: TGTGCCAGCAGCCTTAGGGTACATCGGACGGGGAACACTGAAGCTTTCTTT
CDR3aa: CASSLRVHRTGNTEAFF

abundance: .
v_gene: TRBV7-2
d_gene: .
j_gene: TRBJ2-3
CDR3nt: TGTGCCAGCAGCGTAATGCAACCAGATACGCAGTATTTT
CDR3aa: CASSVMQPDTQYF

abundance: .
v_gene: TRBV27
d_gene: .
j_gene: TRBJ2-7
CDR3nt: TGTGCCAGCAGTTGGGGGACCGGGGACTACGAGCAGTACTTC
CDR3aa: CASSWGTGDYEQYF

abundance: .
v_gene: TRBV6-5
d_gene: TRBD2
j_gene: TRBJ2-1
CDR3nt: TGTGCCAGCAGGATTATAGCGGGAGGTAACAATGAGCAGTTCTTC
CDR3aa: CASRIIAGGNNEQFF

abundance: .
v_gene: TRBV6-6
d_gene: .
j_gene: TRBJ2-5
CDR3nt: TGTGCCAGCAGTCGACGGACGGACCAAGAGACCCAGTACTTC
CDR3aa: CASSRRTDQETQYF

abundance: .
v_gene: TRBV19
d_gene: .
j_gene: TRBJ2-2
CDR3nt: TGTGCCAGTAGTCCACCGGGGGAGCTGTTTTTT
CDR3aa: CASSPPGELFF

abundance: .
v_gene: TRBV14
d_gene: .
j_gene: TRBJ2-3
CDR3nt: TGTGCCAGCAGCCAGGAACCCCCGGGACTCCTTAGCACAGATACGCAGTATTTT
CDR3aa: CASSQEPPGLLSTDTQYF

abundance: .
v_gene: TRBV10-3
d_gene: .
j_gene: TRBJ1-2
CDR3nt: TGTGCCATCAAGGACAACTATGGCTACACCTTC
CDR3aa: CAIKDNYGYTF

abundance: .
v_gene: TRBV15
d_gene: TRBD1
j_gene: TRBJ2-3
CDR3nt: TGTGCCACCAGCAGAGAAACGGGGACAGGGGCAGATACGCAGTATTTT
CDR3aa: CATSRETGTGADTQYF

abundance: .
v_gene: TRBV6-6
d_gene: .
j_gene: TRBJ2-7
CDR3nt: TGTGCCAGCAGTTACGTCATCGAGGGTTCCTACGAGCAGTACTTC
CDR3aa: CASSYVIEGSYEQYF

abundance: .
v_gene: TRBV4-3
d_gene: .
j_gene: TRBJ2-7
CDR3nt: TGCGCCAGCAGCCAAGATTTACTCGGAATGACTGGCCACGAGCAGTACTTC
CDR3aa: CASSQDLLGMTGHEQYF

abundance: .
v_gene: TRBV7-2
d_gene: .
j_gene: TRBJ2-3
CDR3nt: TGTGCCAGCAGCTTACTGGCCAGAAGCACAGATACGCAGTATTTT
CDR3aa: CASSLLARSTDTQYF

abundance: once
v_gene: TRBV7-9
d_gene: .
j_gene: TRBJ2-6
CDR3nt: TGTGCCAGCAGCTTAGCGTGGGGGACTGGGGCCAACGTCCTGACTTTC
CDR3aa: CASSLAWGTGANVLTF

abundance: .
v_gene: TRBV13
d_gene: TRBD2
j_gene: TRBJ2-5
CDR3nt: TGTGCCAGCAACAGCGGGGGGTTGCAAGAGACCCAGTACTTC
CDR3aa: CASNSGGLQETQYF

abundance: .
v_gene: TRBV13
d_gene: .
j_gene: TRBJ2-7
CDR3nt: TGTGCCAGCAGCTTAGGGGGCGAGCACTACGAGCAGTACTTC
CDR3aa: CASSLGGEHYEQYF

abundance: .
v_gene: TRBV9
d_gene: .
j_gene: TRBJ1-3
CDR3nt: TGTGCCAGCAGCGCCCCGGACGGTGGAAACACCATATATTTT
CDR3aa: CASSAPDGGNTIYF

abundance: .
v_gene: TRBV7-6
d_gene: TRBD1
j_gene: TRBJ1-1
CDR3nt: TGTGCCAGCAGCTTAGTCCCGGACAGGGGGGCTGAAGCTTTCTTT
CDR3aa: CASSLVPDRGAEAFF

abundance: .
v_gene: TRBV27
d_gene: TRBD1
j_gene: TRBJ2-5
CDR3nt: TGTGCCAGCAGTTTATCCTTAGGGACAGAAGAGACCCAGTACTTC
CDR3aa: CASSLSLGTEETQYF

abundance: .
v_gene: TRBV7-9
d_gene: .
j_gene: TRBJ1-5
CDR3nt: TGTGCCAGCAGCTCTGAGGACCTTAGCAATCAGCCCCAGCATTTT
CDR3aa: CASSSEDLSNQPQHF

abundance: .
v_gene: TRBV13
d_gene: .
j_gene: TRBJ2-7
CDR3nt: TGTGCCAGCAGCCTCGGGGAAGCCTACGAGCAGTACTTC
CDR3aa: CASSLGEAYEQYF

abundance: once
v_gene: TRBV18
d_gene: TRBD2
j_gene: TRBJ2-3
CDR3nt: TGTGCCAGCTCACCACCGCCAGGGACTAGCGGGAGTCCGGGCAGAGATACGCAGTATTTT
CDR3aa: CASSPPPGTSGSPGRDTQYF

abundance: .
v_gene: TRBV6-5
d_gene: .
j_gene: TRBJ2-1
CDR3nt: TGTGCCAGCAGTTACCTAGGTTTCAATGAGCAGTTCTTC
CDR3aa: CASSYLGFNEQFF

abundance: .
v_gene: TRBV30
d_gene: TRBD2
j_gene: TRBJ2-7
CDR3nt: TGTGCCTGGAGTAGGGTAGCGGGATCCGAGCAGTACTTC
CDR3aa: CAWSRVAGSEQYF

abundance: .
v_gene: TRBV7-2
d_gene: TRBD2
j_gene: TRBJ2-7
CDR3nt: TGTGCCAGCAGCCCCTTTTTGGGAGGGACCTACGAGCAGTACTTC
CDR3aa: CASSPFLGGTYEQYF

abundance: .
v_gene: TRBV15
d_gene: .
j_gene: TRBJ2-7
CDR3nt: TGTGCCACCAGCAATTCAAGGCGGGCCGGCTCCTACGAGCAGTACTTC
CDR3aa: CATSNSRRAGSYEQYF

abundance: few
v_gene: TRBV11-2
d_gene: TRBD1
j_gene: TRBJ1-2
CDR3nt: TGTGCCAGCAGCTTAGCCCTAACCGGGACAGCAAACTATGGCTACACCTTC
CDR3aa: CASSLALTGTANYGYTF

abundance: .
v_gene: TRBV14
d_gene: TRBD2
j_gene: TRBJ2-7
CDR3nt: TGTGCCAGCAGCCAACTTAAAACTAGCGAGAGCTCCTACGAGCAGTACTTC
CDR3aa: CASSQLKTSESSYEQYF

abundance: .
v_gene: TRBV7-7
d_gene: .
j_gene: TRBJ2-1
CDR3nt: TGTGCTAGCAGCTTACGCAGGGGCAATGAGCAGTTCTTC
CDR3aa: CASSLRRGNEQFF

abundance: .
v_gene: TRBV7-6
d_gene: .
j_gene: TRBJ2-1
CDR3nt: TGTGCCAGCAGCTTAGTAGGGAGTCACAATGAGCAGTTCTTC
CDR3aa: CASSLVGSHNEQFF

abundance: .
v_gene: TRBV5-8
d_gene: .
j_gene: TRBJ1-2
CDR3nt: TGTGCCAGCAGCTTGGCGACAGCCCTCTATGGCTACACCTTC
CDR3aa: CASSLATALYGYTF